Each of the 25 T cell receptor beta chains below was sequenced from the same sample in a study of cytomegalovirus exposure and HLA in healthy donors. Only in-frame clones appear in the TCRdb table, and some are missing; sequencing was by immunoSEQ multiplex PCR. The sample records tens of thousands of clones, approximately 96% being singletons. Material: PBMCs. These receptors all come from a man aged 18-30 years in good health and CMV-seropositive.

This clone has just one count. The genes are TRBV13 and TRBJ1-5; no reliable D call. CDR1 and CDR2 (germline): PRHDT, FYEKMQ (reference sequence). The CDR3 consists of 14 residues. V lost 5 bases, J lost 0 bases, and 8 bases lay in between. CDR3 loop: CASSTANSNQPQHF. CDR3 coding DNA: TGTGCCAGCAGCACAGCAAATAGCAATCAGCCCCAGCATTTT.

The chain has TRBV7-3 and TRBJ2-3; the match to TRBD2 covers 12 bases. Germline lookup yields CDR1 SGHTA and CDR2 FQGTGA. V shed 5 bases and J 3 bases; nucleotides not matched to a gene: 9. This CDR3 has 17 residues. The CDR3 nucleotides are TGTGCCAGCAGCCCTTGGACTAGCGGGGTGGGGACAGATACGCAGTATTTT. It is translated as CASSPWTSGVGTDTQYF.

The chain recombines TRBV27 with TRBJ1-3, with D unresolved. Between the trimmed V and J ends, which lost 3 bases and 0 bases, there was a span of 6 bases. The CDR3 contains 14 residues. CDR1 MNHEY and CDR2 SMNVEV come from the germline V gene (reference sequence). The CDR3 spells CASSLRSSGNTIYF. The CDR3 nucleotides are TGTGCCAGCAGTTTGCGGAGCTCTGGAAACACCATATATTTT.

V and J are TRBV27 and TRBJ2-7, with 10 bases aligning to TRBD2. The CDR3 has 13 residues. The germline CDR1 and CDR2 sequences are MNHEY and SMNVEV (reference sequence). CDR3 amino acids: CTSGASGSHEQYF. CDR3 in DNA: TGTACAAGTGGTGCTAGCGGGAGCCACGAGCAGTACTTC.

V and J are TRBV2 and TRBJ1-1, with D maybe TRBD1 (5 bases). The CDR3 contains 12 residues. V was pared by 5 bases and J by 5 bases, with 9 bases between. Germline V gene lookup returns CDR1 SNHLY and CDR2 FYNNEI. The CDR3 reads CASSRGGTEAFF. CDR3 sequence (DNA): TGTGCCAGCAGTCGGGGGGGGACTGAAGCTTTCTTT.

The chain is built from TRBV29-1 and TRBJ1-1, with 7 bases that match TRBD1. This CDR3 is built from 12 residues. V lost 6 bases, J lost 6 bases, and 7 bases stayed unmatched. Germline values: CDR1 SQVTM, CDR2 ANQGSEA. The CDR3 sequence is CSVSQGRAEAFF. CDR3 DNA: TGCAGCGTGTCACAGGGGCGTGCTGAAGCTTTCTTT.

The J gene is TRBJ2-2, the V gene TRBV5-1; unclear D gene. The V gene lost 0 bases and the J gene lost 4 bases, with 7 bases spanning the gap. Germline V gene sequence: CDR1 SGHRS, CDR2 YFSETQ. The length of the CDR3 is 14 residues. CDR3: CASSLGLPTGELFF. CDR3 coding DNA: TGCGCCAGCAGCTTGGGACTCCCCACCGGGGAGCTGTTTTTT.

J is TRBJ2-7 and V is TRBV6-6, with 7 bases lining up with TRBD1. CDR1 is MNHNY and CDR2 is SVGAGI in the germline V gene (reference sequence). The J segment lost 0 bases and the V segment lost 1 base, leaving 6 bases of the junction unmatched. The CDR3 is 16 amino acids. The CDR3 loop reads CASSYLGRGSSYEQYF. DNA for the CDR3: TGTGCCAGCAGTTACTTGGGCAGGGGGAGCTCCTACGAGCAGTACTTC.

This chain links TRBV29-1 with TRBJ2-5, with D perhaps TRBD1 (5 bases). Trimming took 3 bases from V and 2 from J, leaving 10 bases between them. The CDR3 has 13 amino acids. Germline CDR1 and CDR2: SQVTM and ANQGSEA. This CDR3 is CSVDPTEQETQYF. The CDR3, as DNA: TGCAGCGTTGATCCGACAGAGCAAGAGACCCAGTACTTC.

V is TRBV12-5 and J is TRBJ2-1, with 13 bases aligning to TRBD2. Germline V CDR1 and CDR2: LGHNT, FRNRAP. This CDR3 spans 16 amino acids. V shed 2 bases and J 8 bases; nucleotides not matched to a gene: 6. The DNA of the CDR3 is TGTGCTAGTGGTTTGTTCACTAGCGGGGGGGCCCATGAGCAGTTCTTC. It codes for CASGLFTSGGAHEQFF.

This chain connects TRBV5-1 to TRBJ1-4; D not certain. This CDR3 has 13 residues. Germline V CDR1 and CDR2: SGHRS, YFSETQ. V shed 0 bases and J shed 7 bases, with 7 bases lying between them. CDR3 in amino acids: CASSLVGVEKLFF. For the CDR3, the DNA is TGCGCCAGCAGCTTGGTGGGAGTTGAAAAACTGTTTTTT.

The chain carries TRBV12-5 and TRBJ2-6, with 10 bases identical to TRBD2. Looked up from germline, CDR1 is LGHNT and CDR2 is FRNRAP. V shed 0 bases, J shed 2 bases, and the junction held 10 bases outside the gene matches. The CDR3 consists of 20 residues. The CDR3 loop is CASGLVTWGTSVPGANVLTF. CDR3 DNA: TGTGCTAGTGGTTTGGTAACATGGGGGACTAGCGTCCCTGGGGCCAACGTCCTGACTTTC.

The chain recombines TRBV19 with TRBJ2-7; 10 nucleotides agree with TRBD1. CDR3 size: 17 residues. The trim removed 1 base at V and 5 bases at J, leaving 11 bases unmatched. CDR1 and CDR2 from the germline V gene are LNHDA and SQIVND (reference sequence). CDR3: CASSIAHGTGVGHEQYF. CDR3 coding DNA: TGTGCCAGTAGTATAGCGCACGGGACAGGGGTCGGCCACGAGCAGTACTTC.

V and J are TRBV19 and TRBJ2-2, with a tentative D call TRBD1 (6 bases). The CDR3 is 14 residues long. Germline V gives CDR1 LNHDA, CDR2 SQIVND (reference sequence). V gave up 7 bases and J gave up 3 bases, with 12 bases separating them. The CDR3 DNA is TGTGCCAGTAAAGGGGCAGGGGACACCGGGGAGCTGTTTTTT. Translation gives CASKGAGDTGELFF.

This chain links TRBV9 with TRBJ2-1; 11 nucleotides match TRBD1. There are 15 residues in the CDR3. Germline CDR1 and CDR2: SGDLS and YYNGEE. The trim removed 4 bases at V and 12 bases at J, leaving 12 bases unmatched. The CDR3 protein is CASSPRTGGGEGQFF. The CDR3, as DNA: TGTGCCAGCAGCCCCCGGACAGGGGGCGGTGAGGGGCAGTTCTTC. Full variable domain (missing parts from reference TRBV9 and TRBJ2-1): DSGVTQTPKHLITATGQRVTLRCSPRSGDLSVYWYQQSLDQGLQFLIQYYNGEERAKGNILERFSAQQFPDLHSELNLSSLELGDSALYFCASSPRTGGGEGQFFGPGTRLTVL.

The J gene is TRBJ2-2, the V gene TRBV29-1; D not certain. This CDR3 is 12 amino acids long. Germline-derived CDR1 and CDR2 are SQVTM and ANQGSEA. The V gene lost 4 bases and the J gene lost 1 base, with 4 bases spanning the gap. The CDR3 sequence is CSVGQNTGELFF. CDR3 nucleotide sequence: TGCAGCGTTGGGCAGAACACCGGGGAGCTGTTTTTT.

The chain is built from TRBV7-9 and TRBJ2-1; D is unclear. Germline CDR1 reads SEHNR; CDR2 reads FQNEAQ (reference sequence). Trimming pared 1 base from V and 3 bases from J, leaving 10 bases between. The CDR3 contains 15 residues. This CDR3 reads CASSLGLAGYNEQFF. In DNA form, the CDR3 reads TGTGCCAGCAGCTTAGGCTTGGCAGGCTACAATGAGCAGTTCTTC.

The gene calls are TRBV9 and TRBJ1-2; 7 nucleotides agree with TRBD1. The germline gives CDR1 SGDLS, CDR2 YYNGEE. This CDR3 has 13 amino acids. The V gene end was trimmed by 4 bases and the J gene end by 8 bases; junction bases not matched to a gene: 8. The DNA of the CDR3 is TGTGCCAGCAGCATCCAGACAGGGAACGGCTACACCTTC. This gives the protein CASSIQTGNGYTF.

V gene TRBV7-6 combines with J gene TRBJ2-7, with TRBD2 matching over 10 bases. V shed 8 bases and J 0 bases; nucleotides not matched to a gene: 7. This CDR3 region has 15 residues. Germline loops: CDR1 SGHVS, CDR2 FNYEAQ. CDR3: CASGPTSGPSYEQYF. CDR3 coding DNA: TGTGCCAGCGGTCCGACTAGCGGGCCCTCCTACGAGCAGTACTTC. The complete variable domain, with remaining parts taken from reference TRBV7-6 and TRBJ2-7, reads GAGVSQSPRYKVTKRGQDVALRCDPISGHVSLYWYRQALGQGPEFLTYFNYEAQQDKSGLPNDRFSAERPEGSISTLTIQRTEQRDSAMYRCASGPTSGPSYEQYFGPGTRLTVT.

The CDR3 protein is CASSERAVGGYGYTF. In DNA, the CDR3 is TGTGCCAGCAGTGAGCGGGCAGTGGGTGGATATGGCTACACCTTC. This rearrangement joins TRBV6-4 to TRBJ1-2; D is uncertain. CDR1 is MRHNA and CDR2 is SNTAGT in the germline V gene. This CDR3 is built from 15 residues. Trimming pared 3 bases from V and 5 bases from J, leaving 16 bases between.

The CDR3, as DNA: TGTGCCAGCAGTTCCACTGAAGGGGGCTCCTACAATGAGCAGTTCTTC. This gives the protein CASSSTEGGSYNEQFF. The chain joins TRBV28 to TRBJ2-1; D perhaps matches TRBD1 (6 bases). This CDR3 contains 16 residues. V was shortened by 4 bases and J by 0 bases, with 13 bases between the two germline ends. Germline V gene data show CDR1 as MDHEN and CDR2 as SYDVKM.

The chain employs TRBV7-8 and TRBJ2-3; TRBD2 matches at 8 bases. Germline CDR1 is SGHVS and CDR2 is FQNEAQ. CDR3 length: 15 residues. J gave up 4 bases and V 7 bases, and 10 bases lay outside the gene matches. CDR3 bases: TGTGCCAGCAAACCGCAGCGGGGGAGGGCAGATACGCAGTATTTT. This translates into CASKPQRGRADTQYF.

This chain joins TRBV2 and TRBJ1-3, with no clear D. Between the trimmed V and J ends, which lost 8 bases and 0 bases, there was a span of 11 bases. Germline V gives CDR1 SNHLY, CDR2 FYNNEI. The CDR3 spans 14 residues. The CDR3 loop reads CASHSTFSGNTIYF. DNA for the CDR3: TGTGCCAGCCATAGTACTTTCTCTGGAAACACCATATATTTT.

The V call is TRBV18, the J call TRBJ2-4; TRBD2 might be the D (6 bases). Germline V lookup: CDR1 KGHSH, CDR2 LQKENI. V was cut by 2 bases and J by 3 bases, with 8 bases left in between. The CDR3 is made up of 14 amino acids. The CDR3 is CASSPGEVKNIQYF. As DNA, the CDR3 is TGTGCCAGCTCACCAGGGGAGGTCAAAAACATTCAGTACTTC.

This clone was seen only once. The chain carries TRBV15 and TRBJ1-4; D is unresolved. This CDR3 is 11 amino acids long. Germline CDR1 reads LNHNV; CDR2 reads YYDKDF (reference sequence). V was trimmed by 6 bases and J by 10 bases, leaving 9 bases between them. CDR3 in DNA: TGTGCCACCAGGAGTCGGGGAAAACTGTTTTTT. It translates to CATRSRGKLFF.